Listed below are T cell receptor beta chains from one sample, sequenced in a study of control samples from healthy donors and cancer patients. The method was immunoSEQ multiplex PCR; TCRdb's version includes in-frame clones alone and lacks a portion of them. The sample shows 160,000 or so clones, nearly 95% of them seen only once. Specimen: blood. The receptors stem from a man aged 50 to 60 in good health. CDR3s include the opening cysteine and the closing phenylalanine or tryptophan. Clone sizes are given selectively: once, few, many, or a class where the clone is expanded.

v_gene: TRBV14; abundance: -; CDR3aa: CASSPRQGTYEQYF
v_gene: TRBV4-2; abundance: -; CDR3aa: CASRRSWREGDEQYF
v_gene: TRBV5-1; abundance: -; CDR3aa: CASTRGVGSQETQYF
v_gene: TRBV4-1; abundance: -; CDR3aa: CASSQGLRRNEKLFF
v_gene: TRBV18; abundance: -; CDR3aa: CASSPRTGVAETQYF
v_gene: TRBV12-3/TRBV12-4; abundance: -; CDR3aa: CASSLFQPQHF
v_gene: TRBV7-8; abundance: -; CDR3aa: CASSLRGDTEAFF
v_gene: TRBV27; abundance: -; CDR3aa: CASKLDRLNYGYTF
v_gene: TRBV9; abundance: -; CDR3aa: CASSITGGTTQNSPLHF
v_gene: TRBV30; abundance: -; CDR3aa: CAWSTGVSGNTIYF
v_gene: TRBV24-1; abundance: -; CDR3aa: CATSDSGLAGDNEQFF
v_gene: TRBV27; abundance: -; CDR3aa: CASSLTGTTPTGELFF
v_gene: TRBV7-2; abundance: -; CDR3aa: CASSFGVAGFTDTQYF
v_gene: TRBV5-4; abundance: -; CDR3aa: CASSLGTSGIADTQYF
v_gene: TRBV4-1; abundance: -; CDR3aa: CASSPLPGQAYEQYF
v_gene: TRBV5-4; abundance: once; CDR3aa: CASSRPDSYNEQFF
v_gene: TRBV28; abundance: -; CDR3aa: CASSFGAGGEKLFF
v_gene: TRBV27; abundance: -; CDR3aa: CASSPTGGISYEQYF
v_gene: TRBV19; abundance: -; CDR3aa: CASSTKVGGPNTGELFF
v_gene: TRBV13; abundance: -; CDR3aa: CASSSLRLAGGYSYEQYF
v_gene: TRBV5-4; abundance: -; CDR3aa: CASSLTGPNTEAFF
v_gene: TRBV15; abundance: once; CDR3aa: CATSRDGGRSGNTIYF
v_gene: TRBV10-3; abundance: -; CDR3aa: CAISEQASGQPQHF